This T cell receptor beta chain was observed in a study of CD8 T cells in Susac syndrome. V lost 6 bases to trimming and J lost 2 bases; unmatched junction nucleotides: 3. The CDR3 is made up of 14 amino acids. Germline V gene sequence: CDR1 SNHLY, CDR2 FYNNEI. The RNA input was roughly 0.45 to 1 ug, and it was reverse transcribed with random hexamers. TCRdb called the immunoSEQ multiplex PCR reads again in MiXCR, with one record for every CDR3 protein. The sample carries approximately 110,000 distinct CDR3 sequences, around 94% recorded once. The chain has TRBV2 and TRBJ2-2; TRBD2 matches 7 bases. The source is a human donor in good health. The material sequenced was CD4+ T cells from PBMCs. The CDR3 here is CASRSGTNTGELFF. The CDR3 nucleotides read TGTGCCAGCAGGAGCGGGACTAACACCGGGGAGCTGTTTTTT.